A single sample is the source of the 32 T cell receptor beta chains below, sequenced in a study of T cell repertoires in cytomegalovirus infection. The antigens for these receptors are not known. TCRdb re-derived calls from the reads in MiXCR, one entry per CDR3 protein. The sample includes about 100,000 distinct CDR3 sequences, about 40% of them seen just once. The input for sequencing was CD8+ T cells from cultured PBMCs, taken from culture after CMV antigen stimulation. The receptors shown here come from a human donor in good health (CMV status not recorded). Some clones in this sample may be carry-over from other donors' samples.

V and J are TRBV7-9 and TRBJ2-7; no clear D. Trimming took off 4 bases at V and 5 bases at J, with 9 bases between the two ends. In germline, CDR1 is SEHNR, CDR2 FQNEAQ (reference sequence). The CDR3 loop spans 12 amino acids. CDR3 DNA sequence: TGTGCCAGCAGCTCCCCGGGTAACGAGCAGTACTTC. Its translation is CASSSPGNEQYF. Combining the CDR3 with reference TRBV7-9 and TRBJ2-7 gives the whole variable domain DTGVSQNPRHKITKRGQNVTFRCDPISEHNRLYWYRQTLGQGPEFLTYFQNEAQLEKSRLLSDRFSAERPKGSFSTLEIQRTEQGDSAMYLCASSSPGNEQYFGPGTRLTVT.

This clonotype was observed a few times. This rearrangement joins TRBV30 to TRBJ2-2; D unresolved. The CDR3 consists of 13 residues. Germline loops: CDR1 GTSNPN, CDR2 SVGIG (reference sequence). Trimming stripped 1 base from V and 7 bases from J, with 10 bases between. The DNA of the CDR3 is TGTGCCTGGAGTGCCGCTATAGGCGGGGAGCTGTTTTTT. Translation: CAWSAAIGGELFF.

The CDR3 is CASSSPSGVEYYGYTF. Here the CDR3 DNA reads TGTGCCAGCAGTTCCCCAAGCGGAGTGGAGTACTATGGCTACACCTTC. The V and J genes are TRBV28 and TRBJ1-2; D is undetermined. The V and J ends lost 4 bases and 3 bases respectively, with 18 bases between them. The CDR3 runs to 16 residues. CDR1 MDHEN and CDR2 SYDVKM come from the germline V gene.

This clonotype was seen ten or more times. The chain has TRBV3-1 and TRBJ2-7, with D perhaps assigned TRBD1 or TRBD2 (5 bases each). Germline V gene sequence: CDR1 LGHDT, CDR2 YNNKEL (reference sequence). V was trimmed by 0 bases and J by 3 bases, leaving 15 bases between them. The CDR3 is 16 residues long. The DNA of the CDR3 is TGTGCCAGCAGCCAAGATTACGGGACCGACTACTACGAGCAGTACTTC. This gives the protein CASSQDYGTDYYEQYF.

The CDR3 nucleotides read TGTGCCAGCAGACTCGGGCAGGGGAGGAACAATCAGCCCCAGCATTTT. It is translated as CASRLGQGRNNQPQHF. The rearrangement joins TRBV27 to TRBJ1-5, with D perhaps matching TRBD1 (6 bases). CDR1 and CDR2 from the germline V gene are MNHEY and SMNVEV (reference sequence). The CDR3 is 16 amino acids. V lost 6 bases to trimming and J lost 3 bases, with 18 bases between them.

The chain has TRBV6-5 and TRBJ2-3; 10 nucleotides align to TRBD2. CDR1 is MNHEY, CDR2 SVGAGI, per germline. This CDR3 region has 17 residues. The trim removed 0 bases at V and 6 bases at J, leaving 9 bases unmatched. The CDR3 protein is CASSYSSGGALMDTQYF. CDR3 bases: TGTGCCAGCAGTTACTCGAGCGGGGGGGCCCTTATGGATACGCAGTATTTT.

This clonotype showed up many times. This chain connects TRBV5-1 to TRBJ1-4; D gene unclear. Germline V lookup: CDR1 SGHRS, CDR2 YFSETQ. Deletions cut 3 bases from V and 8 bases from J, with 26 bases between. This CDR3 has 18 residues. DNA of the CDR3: TGCGCCAGCAGCTCCTACCCCCTGGACGGTTTGGGCGCCGAAAAACTGTTTTTT. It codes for CASSSYPLDGLGAEKLFF.

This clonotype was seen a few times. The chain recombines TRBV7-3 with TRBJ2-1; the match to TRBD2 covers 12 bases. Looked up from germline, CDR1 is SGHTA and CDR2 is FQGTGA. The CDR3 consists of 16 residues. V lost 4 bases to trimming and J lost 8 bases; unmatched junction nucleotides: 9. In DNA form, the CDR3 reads TGTGCCAGCAGCTATGTCCCTAGCGGGGGGGCCGATGAGCAGTTCTTC. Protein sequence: CASSYVPSGGADEQFF.

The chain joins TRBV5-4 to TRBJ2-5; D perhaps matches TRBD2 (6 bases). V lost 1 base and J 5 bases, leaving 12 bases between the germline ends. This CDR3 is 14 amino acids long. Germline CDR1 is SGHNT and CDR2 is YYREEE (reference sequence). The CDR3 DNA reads TGTGCCAGCAGCTTGACTTGGGGACTCGAGACCCAGTACTTC. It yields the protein CASSLTWGLETQYF.

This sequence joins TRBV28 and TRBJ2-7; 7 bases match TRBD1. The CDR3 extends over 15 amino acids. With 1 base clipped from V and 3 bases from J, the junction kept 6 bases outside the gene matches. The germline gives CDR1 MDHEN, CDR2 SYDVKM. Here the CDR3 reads CASSLLRGGHYEQYF. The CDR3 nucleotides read TGTGCCAGCAGTTTATTGCGAGGGGGCCACTACGAGCAGTACTTC.

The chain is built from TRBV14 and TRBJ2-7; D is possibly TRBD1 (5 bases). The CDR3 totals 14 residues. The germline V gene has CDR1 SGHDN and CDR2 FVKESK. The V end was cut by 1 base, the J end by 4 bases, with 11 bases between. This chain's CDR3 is CASSQGGSKYEQYF. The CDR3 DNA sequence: TGTGCCAGCAGCCAAGGGGGCTCAAAATACGAGCAGTACTTC.

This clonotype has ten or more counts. CDR3 sequence (DNA): TGTGCCAGCAGCGATGTATATAGCAATCAGCCCCAGCATTTT. It encodes CASSDVYSNQPQHF. The chain employs TRBV6-2 or TRBV6-3 and TRBJ1-5; D is unclear. This CDR3 has 14 amino acids. V shed 6 bases and J shed 0 bases, with 9 bases lying between them. Germline V gene sequence: CDR1 MNHEY, CDR2 SVGEGT.

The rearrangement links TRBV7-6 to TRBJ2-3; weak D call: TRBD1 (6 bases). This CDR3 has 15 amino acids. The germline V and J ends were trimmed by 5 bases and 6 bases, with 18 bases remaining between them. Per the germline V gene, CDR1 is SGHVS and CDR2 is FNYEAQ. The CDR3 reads CASSQVLTGLDTQYF. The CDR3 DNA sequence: TGTGCCAGCAGCCAAGTCCTTACAGGGCTCGATACGCAGTATTTT.

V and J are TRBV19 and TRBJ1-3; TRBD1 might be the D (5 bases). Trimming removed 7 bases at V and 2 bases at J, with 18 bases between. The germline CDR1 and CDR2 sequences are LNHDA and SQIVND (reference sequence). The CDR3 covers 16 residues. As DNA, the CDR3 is TGTGCCAGTACCCTCGACCCAGGGATCGCTGGAAACACCATATATTTT. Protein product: CASTLDPGIAGNTIYF.

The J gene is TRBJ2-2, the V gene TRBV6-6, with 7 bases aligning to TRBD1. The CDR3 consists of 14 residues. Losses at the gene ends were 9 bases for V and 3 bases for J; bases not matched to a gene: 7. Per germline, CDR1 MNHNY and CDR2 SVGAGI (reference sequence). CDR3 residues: CASQWGQHTGELFF. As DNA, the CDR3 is TGTGCCAGTCAATGGGGACAGCACACCGGGGAGCTGTTTTTT.

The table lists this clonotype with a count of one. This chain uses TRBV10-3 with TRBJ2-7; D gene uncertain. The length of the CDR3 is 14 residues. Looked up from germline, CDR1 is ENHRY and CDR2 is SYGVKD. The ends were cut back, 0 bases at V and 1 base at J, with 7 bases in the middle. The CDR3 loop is CAISESPPSYEQYF. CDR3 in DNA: TGTGCCATCAGTGAGTCCCCTCCTTCCTACGAGCAGTACTTC.

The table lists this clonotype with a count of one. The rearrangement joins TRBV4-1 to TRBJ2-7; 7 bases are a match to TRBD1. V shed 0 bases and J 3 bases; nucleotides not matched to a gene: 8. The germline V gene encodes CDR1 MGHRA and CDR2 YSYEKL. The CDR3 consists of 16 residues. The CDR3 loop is CASSQDPDRTFYEQYF. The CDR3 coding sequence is TGCGCCAGCAGCCAAGACCCGGACAGGACTTTCTACGAGCAGTACTTC.

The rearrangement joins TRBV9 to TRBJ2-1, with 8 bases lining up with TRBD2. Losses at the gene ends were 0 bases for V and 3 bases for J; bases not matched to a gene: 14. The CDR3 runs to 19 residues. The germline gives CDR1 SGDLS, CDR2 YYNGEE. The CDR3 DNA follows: TGTGCCAGCAGCGTAGACTCTGCCTCGTTAGCGGGGAGCTACAATGAGCAGTTCTTC. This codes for CASSVDSASLAGSYNEQFF.

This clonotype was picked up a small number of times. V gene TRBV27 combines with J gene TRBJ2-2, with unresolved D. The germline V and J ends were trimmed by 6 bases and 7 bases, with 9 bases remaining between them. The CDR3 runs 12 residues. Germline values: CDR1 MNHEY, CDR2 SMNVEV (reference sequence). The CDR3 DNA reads TGTGCCAGCAGGGGGATCCGCGGGGAGCTGTTTTTT. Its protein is CASRGIRGELFF.

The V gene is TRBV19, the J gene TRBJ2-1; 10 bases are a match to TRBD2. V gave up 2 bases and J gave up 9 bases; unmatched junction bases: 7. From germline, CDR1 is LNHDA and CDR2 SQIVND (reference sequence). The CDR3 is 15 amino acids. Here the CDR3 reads CASSITASGRSEQFF. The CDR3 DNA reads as TGTGCCAGTAGTATAACGGCTAGCGGGAGAAGTGAGCAGTTCTTC.

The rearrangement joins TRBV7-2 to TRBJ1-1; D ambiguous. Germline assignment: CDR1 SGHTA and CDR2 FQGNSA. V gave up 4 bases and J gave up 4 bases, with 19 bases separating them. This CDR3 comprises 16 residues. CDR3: CASSYHHGSLFTEAFF. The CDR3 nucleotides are TGTGCCAGCAGCTACCATCATGGCTCGCTTTTCACTGAAGCTTTCTTT.

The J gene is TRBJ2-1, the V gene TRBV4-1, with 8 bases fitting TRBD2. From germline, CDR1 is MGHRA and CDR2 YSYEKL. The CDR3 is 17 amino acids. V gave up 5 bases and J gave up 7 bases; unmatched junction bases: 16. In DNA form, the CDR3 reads TGCGCCAGCAGCGACCGCCCCCCGGGACTAGGGGAGAATGAGCAGTTCTTC. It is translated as CASSDRPPGLGENEQFF.

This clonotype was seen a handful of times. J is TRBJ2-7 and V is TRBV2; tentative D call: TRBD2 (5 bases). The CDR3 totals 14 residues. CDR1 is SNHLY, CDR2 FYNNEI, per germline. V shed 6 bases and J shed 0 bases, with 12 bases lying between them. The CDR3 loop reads CASSPDWDSYEQYF. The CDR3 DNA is TGTGCCAGCAGCCCGGACTGGGACTCCTACGAGCAGTACTTC.

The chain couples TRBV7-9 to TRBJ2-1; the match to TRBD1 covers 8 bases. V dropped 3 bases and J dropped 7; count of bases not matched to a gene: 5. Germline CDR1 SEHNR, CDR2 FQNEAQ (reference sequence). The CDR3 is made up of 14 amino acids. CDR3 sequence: CASSFRTGKNEQFF. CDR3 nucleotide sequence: TGTGCCAGCAGCTTCCGGACAGGGAAAAATGAGCAGTTCTTC.

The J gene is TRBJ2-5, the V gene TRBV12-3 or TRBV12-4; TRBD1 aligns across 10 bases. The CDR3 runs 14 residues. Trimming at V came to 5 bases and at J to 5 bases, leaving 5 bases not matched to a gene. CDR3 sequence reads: CASSGDRGFETQYF. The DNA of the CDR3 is TGTGCCAGCAGTGGGGACAGGGGTTTTGAGACCCAGTACTTC.

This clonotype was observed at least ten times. The CDR3 loop is CASSLQGPNYGYTF. The CDR3 nucleotides read TGTGCCAGCAGTTTACAGGGGCCTAACTATGGCTACACCTTC. The chain combines TRBV12-3 or TRBV12-4 with TRBJ1-2, with D maybe TRBD1 (6 bases). This CDR3 has 14 residues. The V gene lost 2 bases and the J gene lost 0 bases, with 7 bases spanning the gap.

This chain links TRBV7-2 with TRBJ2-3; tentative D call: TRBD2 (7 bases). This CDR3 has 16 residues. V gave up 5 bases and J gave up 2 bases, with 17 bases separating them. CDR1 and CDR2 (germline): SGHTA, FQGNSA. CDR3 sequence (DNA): TGTGCCAGCAGCCAAGTGGGGGGGCCAGTCACAGATACGCAGTATTTT. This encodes CASSQVGGPVTDTQYF.

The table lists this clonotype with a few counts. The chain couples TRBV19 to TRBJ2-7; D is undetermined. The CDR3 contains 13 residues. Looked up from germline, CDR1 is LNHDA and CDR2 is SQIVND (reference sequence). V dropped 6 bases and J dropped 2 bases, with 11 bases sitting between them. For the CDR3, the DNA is TGTGCCAGTAGCTACCGAATAACCTACGAGCAGTACTTC. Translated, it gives CASSYRITYEQYF.

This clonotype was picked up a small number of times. The DNA for the CDR3 is TGTGCCAGCAGCCCCCAGCAGAACACTGAAGCTTTCTTT. This translates into CASSPQQNTEAFF. The rearrangement joins TRBV7-2 to TRBJ1-1; D is uncertain. Trimming took off 5 bases at V and 1 base at J, with 8 bases between the two ends. Germline V gene lookup returns CDR1 SGHTA and CDR2 FQGNSA. This CDR3 region has 13 residues.

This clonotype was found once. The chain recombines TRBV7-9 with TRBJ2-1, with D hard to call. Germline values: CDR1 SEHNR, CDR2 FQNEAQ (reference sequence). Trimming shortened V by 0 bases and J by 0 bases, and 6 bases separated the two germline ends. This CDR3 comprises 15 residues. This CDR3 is CASSLAVGSYNEQFF. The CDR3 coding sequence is TGTGCCAGCAGCTTAGCTGTCGGCTCCTACAATGAGCAGTTCTTC.

The CDR3 sequence is CASSFGTYNEQFF. The DNA of the CDR3 is TGTGCCAGCAGCTTCGGGACTTACAATGAGCAGTTCTTC. The chain couples TRBV7-2 to TRBJ2-1; tentatively, D is TRBD2 (6 bases). The CDR3 extends over 13 amino acids. The V end lost 3 bases, the J end lost 4 bases, and 7 bases lay between the germline ends. CDR1 is SGHTA, CDR2 FQGNSA, per germline.

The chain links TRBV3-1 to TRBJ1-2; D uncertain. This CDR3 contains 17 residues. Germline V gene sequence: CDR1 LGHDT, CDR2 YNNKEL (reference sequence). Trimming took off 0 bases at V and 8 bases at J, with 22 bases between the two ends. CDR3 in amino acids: CASSQEVRSFTPGGYTF. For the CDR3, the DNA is TGTGCCAGCAGCCAAGAGGTCCGGAGTTTCACCCCGGGGGGCTACACCTTC.